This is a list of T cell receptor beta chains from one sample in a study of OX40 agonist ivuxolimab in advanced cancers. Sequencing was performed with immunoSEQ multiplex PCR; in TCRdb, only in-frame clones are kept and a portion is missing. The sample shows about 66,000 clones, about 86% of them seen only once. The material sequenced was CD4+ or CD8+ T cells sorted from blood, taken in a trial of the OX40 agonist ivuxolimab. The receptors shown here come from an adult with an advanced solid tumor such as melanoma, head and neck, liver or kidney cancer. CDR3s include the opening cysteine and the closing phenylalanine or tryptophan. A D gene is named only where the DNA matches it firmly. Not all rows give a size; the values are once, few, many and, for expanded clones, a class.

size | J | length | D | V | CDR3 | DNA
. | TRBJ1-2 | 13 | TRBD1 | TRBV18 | CASSSGQAHGYTF | TGTGCCAGCTCATCGGGACAGGCCCATGGCTACACCTTC
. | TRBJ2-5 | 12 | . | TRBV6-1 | CAGGGQIETQYF | TGTGCCGGGGGTGGACAGATAGAGACCCAGTACTTC
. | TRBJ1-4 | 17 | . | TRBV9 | CASSSGQPPRANEKLFF | TGTGCCAGCAGCTCCGGACAGCCTCCTAGAGCTAATGAAAAACTGTTTTTT
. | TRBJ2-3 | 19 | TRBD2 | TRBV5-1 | CASSSGLAGKQEVTDTQYF | TGCGCCAGCAGCTCCGGACTAGCGGGGAAACAGGAGGTCACAGATACGCAGTATTTT
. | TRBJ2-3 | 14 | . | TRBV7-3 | CASSLTGAWDTQYF | TGTGCCAGCAGCTTAACGGGGGCATGGGATACGCAGTATTTT
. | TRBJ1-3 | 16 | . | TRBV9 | CASSVSDGRAGNTIYF | TGTGCCAGCAGCGTCTCGGACGGCCGAGCTGGAAACACCATATATTTT
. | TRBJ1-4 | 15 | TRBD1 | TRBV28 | CASRVPGQTNEKLFF | TGTGCCAGCAGGGTGCCGGGACAGACTAATGAAAAACTGTTTTTT
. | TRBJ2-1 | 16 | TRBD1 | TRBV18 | CASSPGQANLGWEQFF | TGTGCCAGCTCACCAGGACAGGCCAATCTGGGGTGGGAGCAGTTCTTC
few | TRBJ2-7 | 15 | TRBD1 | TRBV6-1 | CASSTPGQGVYEQYF | TGTGCCAGCAGTACGCCGGGACAGGGGGTTTACGAGCAGTACTTC
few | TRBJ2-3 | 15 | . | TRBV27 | CASSWRDGRTDTQYF | TGTGCCAGCAGTTGGAGGGACGGGCGCACAGATACGCAGTATTTT
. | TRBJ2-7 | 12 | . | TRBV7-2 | CASSWPGSAQYF | TGTGCCAGCAGCTGGCCCGGGAGCGCGCAGTACTTC
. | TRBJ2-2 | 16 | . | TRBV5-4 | CASSLARTGNTGELFF | TGTGCCAGCAGCTTGGCGCGAACAGGGAACACCGGGGAGCTGTTTTTT
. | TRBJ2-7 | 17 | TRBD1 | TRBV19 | CASSMEHTGTGSYEQYF | TGTGCCAGTAGTATGGAACACACCGGGACAGGTTCCTACGAGCAGTACTTC
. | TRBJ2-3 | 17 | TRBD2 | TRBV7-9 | CASSPRALAGGTDTQYF | TGTGCCAGCAGCCCCCGGGCCCTAGCGGGGGGCACAGATACGCAGTATTTT
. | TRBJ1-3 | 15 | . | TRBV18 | CASSQRWVDGNTIYF | TGTGCCAGCTCTCAACGGTGGGTGGACGGAAACACCATATATTTT
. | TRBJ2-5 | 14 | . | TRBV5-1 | CASSQDPHRETQYF | TGCGCCAGCAGCCAGGACCCACATAGGGAGACCCAGTACTTC
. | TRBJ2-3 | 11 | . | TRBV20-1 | CSAPPGDTQYF | TGCAGTGCTCCGCCCGGGGATACGCAGTATTTT
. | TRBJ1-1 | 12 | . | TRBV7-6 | CASSLTGTEAFF | TGTGCCAGCAGCTTGACCGGGACAGAAGCTTTCTTT
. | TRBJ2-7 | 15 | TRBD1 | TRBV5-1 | CASSPTGQGIYEQYF | TGCGCCAGCAGCCCGACGGGACAGGGGATCTACGAGCAGTACTTC
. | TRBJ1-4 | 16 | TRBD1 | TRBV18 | CASSPNLGQVNEKLFF | TGTGCCAGCTCACCTAACCTTGGACAGGTGAATGAAAAACTGTTTTTT
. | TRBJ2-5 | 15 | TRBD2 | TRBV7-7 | CASSLVGGRQETQYF | TGTGCTAGCAGCCTCGTTGGCGGGAGACAAGAGACCCAGTACTTC
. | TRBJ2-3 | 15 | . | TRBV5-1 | CASSLEGRGTDTQYF | TGCGCCAGCAGCTTGGAGGGACGGGGCACAGATACGCAGTATTTT
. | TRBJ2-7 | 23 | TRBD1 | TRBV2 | CASSERNGKRQGIIGGFRNEQYF | TGTGCCAGCAGTGAACGTAATGGCAAGAGACAGGGGATTATAGGGGGCTTTAGGAACGAGCAGTACTTC
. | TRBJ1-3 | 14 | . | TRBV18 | CASSPSRSGNTIYF | TGTGCCAGCTCACCTTCCAGGTCTGGAAACACCATATATTTT